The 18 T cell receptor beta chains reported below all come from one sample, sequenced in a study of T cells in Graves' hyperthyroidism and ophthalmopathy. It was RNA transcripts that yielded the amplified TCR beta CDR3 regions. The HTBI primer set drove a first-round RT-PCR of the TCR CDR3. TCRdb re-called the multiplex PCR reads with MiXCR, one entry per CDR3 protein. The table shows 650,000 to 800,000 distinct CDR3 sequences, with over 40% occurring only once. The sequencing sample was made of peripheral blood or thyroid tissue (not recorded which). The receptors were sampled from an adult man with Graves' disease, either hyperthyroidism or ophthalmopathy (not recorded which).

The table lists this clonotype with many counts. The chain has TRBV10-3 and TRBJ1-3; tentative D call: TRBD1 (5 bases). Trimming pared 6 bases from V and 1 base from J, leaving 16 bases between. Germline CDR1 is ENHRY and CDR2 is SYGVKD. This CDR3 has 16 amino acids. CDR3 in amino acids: CAISAQGGTSGNTIYF. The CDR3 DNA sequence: TGTGCCATCAGCGCCCAAGGCGGGACGTCTGGAAACACCATATATTTT.

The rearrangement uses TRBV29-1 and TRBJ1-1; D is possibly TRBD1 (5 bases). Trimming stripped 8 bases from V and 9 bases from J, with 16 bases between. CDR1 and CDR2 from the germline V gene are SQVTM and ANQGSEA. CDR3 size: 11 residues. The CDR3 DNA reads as TGCAGCTTGAAAGGGGACCCAAAAGCTTTCTTT. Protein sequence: CSLKGDPKAFF.

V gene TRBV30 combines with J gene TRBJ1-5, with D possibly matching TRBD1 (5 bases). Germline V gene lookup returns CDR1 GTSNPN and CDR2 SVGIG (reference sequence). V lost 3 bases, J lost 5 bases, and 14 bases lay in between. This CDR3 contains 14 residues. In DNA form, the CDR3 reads TGTGCCTGGAGCGCAGGGTTCGGGGATCAGCCCCAGCATTTT. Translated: CAWSAGFGDQPQHF.

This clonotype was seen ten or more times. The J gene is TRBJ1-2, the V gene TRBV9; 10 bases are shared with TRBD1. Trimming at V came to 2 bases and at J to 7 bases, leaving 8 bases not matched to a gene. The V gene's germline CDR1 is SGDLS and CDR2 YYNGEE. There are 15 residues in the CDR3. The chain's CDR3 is CASSVTGTGESGYTF. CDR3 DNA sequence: TGTGCCAGCAGCGTGACTGGGACAGGGGAAAGTGGCTACACCTTC.

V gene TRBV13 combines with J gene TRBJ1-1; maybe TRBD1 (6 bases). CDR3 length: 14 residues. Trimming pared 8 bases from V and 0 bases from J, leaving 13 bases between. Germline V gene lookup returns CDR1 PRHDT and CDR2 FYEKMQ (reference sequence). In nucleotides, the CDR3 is TGTGCCAGCCAGACAGGAACCATGAACACTGAAGCTTTCTTT. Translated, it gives CASQTGTMNTEAFF.

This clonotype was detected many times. The CDR3 here is CASSEARLEHSPLHF. The DNA for the CDR3 is TGTGCCAGCAGTGAGGCAAGGTTGGAGCATTCACCCCTCCACTTT. The V gene is TRBV2, the J gene TRBJ1-6; D gene unclear. The CDR3 extends over 15 amino acids. Germline loops: CDR1 SNHLY, CDR2 FYNNEI. V was pared by 3 bases and J by 8 bases, with 14 bases between.

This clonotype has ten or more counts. The CDR3 region is CASSLGSGTPQTQYF. CDR3 nucleotides: TGTGCCAGCAGCTTAGGGTCCGGGACACCACAGACCCAGTACTTC. V gene TRBV7-9 combines with J gene TRBJ2-5, with D perhaps matching TRBD1 (6 bases). Per germline, CDR1 SEHNR and CDR2 FQNEAQ (reference sequence). Trimming shortened V by 1 base and J by 6 bases, and 15 bases separated the two germline ends. The CDR3 consists of 15 residues.

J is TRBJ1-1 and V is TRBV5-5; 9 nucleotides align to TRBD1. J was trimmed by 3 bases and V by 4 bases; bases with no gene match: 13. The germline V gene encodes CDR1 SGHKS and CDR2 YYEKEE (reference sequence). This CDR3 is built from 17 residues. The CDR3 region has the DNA TGTGCCAGCAGCACCAGCCGGGACAGGGAATGGGACACTGAAGCTTTCTTT. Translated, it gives CASSTSRDREWDTEAFF. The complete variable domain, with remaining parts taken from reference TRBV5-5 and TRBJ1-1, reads DAGVTQSPTHLIKTRGQQVTLRCSPISGHKSVSWYQQVLGQGPQFIFQYYEKEERGRGNFPDRFSARQFPNYSSELNVNALLLGDSALYLCASSTSRDREWDTEAFFGQGTRLTVV.

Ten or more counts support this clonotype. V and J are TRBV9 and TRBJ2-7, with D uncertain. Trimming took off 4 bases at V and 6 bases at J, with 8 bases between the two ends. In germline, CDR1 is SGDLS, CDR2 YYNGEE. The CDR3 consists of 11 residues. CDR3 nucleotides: TGTGCCAGCAGCCAATTTGGCGAGCAGTACTTC. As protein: CASSQFGEQYF.

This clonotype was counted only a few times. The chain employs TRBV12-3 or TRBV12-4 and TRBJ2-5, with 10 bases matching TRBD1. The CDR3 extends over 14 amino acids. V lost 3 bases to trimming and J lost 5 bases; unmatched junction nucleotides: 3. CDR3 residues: CASSFDRGPETQYF. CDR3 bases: TGTGCCAGCAGTTTCGACAGGGGGCCGGAGACCCAGTACTTC.

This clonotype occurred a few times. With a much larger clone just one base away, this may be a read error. The CDR3 sequence is CSAGQGNTTYF. The DNA for the CDR3 is TGCAGCGCCGGACAGGGAAACACCACATATTTT. V is TRBV29-1 and J is TRBJ1-3; 8 positions agree with TRBD1. This CDR3 has 11 amino acids. The germline V gene has CDR1 SQVTM and CDR2 ANQGSEA.

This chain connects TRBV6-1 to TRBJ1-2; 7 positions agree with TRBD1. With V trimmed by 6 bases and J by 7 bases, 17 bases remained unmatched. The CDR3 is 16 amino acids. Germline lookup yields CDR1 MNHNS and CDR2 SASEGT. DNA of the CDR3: TGTGCCAGCAGCAGCCAGCGACAGGGAACACGGGTTGGCTACACCTTC. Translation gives CASSSQRQGTRVGYTF.

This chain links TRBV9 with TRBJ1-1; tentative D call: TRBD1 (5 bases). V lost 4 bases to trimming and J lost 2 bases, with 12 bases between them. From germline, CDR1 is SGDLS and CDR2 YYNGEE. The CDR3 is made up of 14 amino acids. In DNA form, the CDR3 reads TGTGCCAGCAGCCAATCGGGACCTAACACTGAAGCTTTCTTT. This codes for CASSQSGPNTEAFF.

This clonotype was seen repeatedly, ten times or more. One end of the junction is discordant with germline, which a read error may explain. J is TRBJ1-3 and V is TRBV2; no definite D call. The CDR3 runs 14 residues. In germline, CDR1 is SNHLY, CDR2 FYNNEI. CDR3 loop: CASSEGPRGNTIYF. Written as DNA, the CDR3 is TGTGCCAGCAGCGAAGGGCCAAGGGGAAACACCATATATTTT.

As DNA, the CDR3 is TGCAGTGCCGCCGGGACAACCTACTATGGCTACACCTTC. Amino acids: CSAAGTTYYGYTF. The V and J genes are TRBV20-1 and TRBJ1-2, with D possibly matching TRBD1 (6 bases). This CDR3 is built from 13 residues. Deletions cut 6 bases from V and 3 bases from J, with 14 bases between. Germline V gives CDR1 DFQATT, CDR2 SNEGSKA (reference sequence).

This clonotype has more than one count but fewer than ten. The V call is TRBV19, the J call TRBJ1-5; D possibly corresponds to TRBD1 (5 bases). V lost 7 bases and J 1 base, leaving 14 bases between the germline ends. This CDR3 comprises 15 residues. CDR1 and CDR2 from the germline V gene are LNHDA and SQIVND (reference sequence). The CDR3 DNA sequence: TGTGCCAGTACCCCATCGGGGGGAAGCAATCAGCCCCAGCATTTT. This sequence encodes CASTPSGGSNQPQHF.

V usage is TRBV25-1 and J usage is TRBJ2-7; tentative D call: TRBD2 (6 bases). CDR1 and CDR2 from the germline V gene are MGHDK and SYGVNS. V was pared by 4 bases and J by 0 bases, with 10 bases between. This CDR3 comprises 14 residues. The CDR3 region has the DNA TGTGCCAGCAGTGCTAGCGTGAGCTCCTACGAGCAGTACTTC. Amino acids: CASSASVSSYEQYF.

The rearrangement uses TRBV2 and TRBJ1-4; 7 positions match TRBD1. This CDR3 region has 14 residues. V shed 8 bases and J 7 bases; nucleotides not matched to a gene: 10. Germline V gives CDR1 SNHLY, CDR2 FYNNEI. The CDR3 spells CASAGTEGAEKLFF. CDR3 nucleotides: TGTGCCAGCGCTGGGACGGAGGGGGCTGAAAAACTGTTTTTT.